What follows are 15 T cell receptor beta chains derived from one specimen sequenced in a study of blood T cell repertoires in COVID-19. Data came from immunoSEQ multiplex PCR; TCRdb stores just in-frame clones and leaves some out. The repertoire holds under 150,000 clones, with approximately 88% as singletons. The specimen was peripheral blood. All receptors derive from a woman aged 40-49 years with acute or convalescent COVID-19.

The chain joins TRBV6-6 to TRBJ1-2; 8 nucleotides agree with TRBD1. V gave up 5 bases and J gave up 5 bases; unmatched junction bases: 4. Germline lookup yields CDR1 MNHNY and CDR2 SVGAGI (reference sequence). The CDR3 spans 13 residues. The CDR3 DNA is TGTGCCAGCAGTGACAGGGGAAAGTATGGCTACACCTTC. Protein: CASSDRGKYGYTF.

This clone showed up just a few times. The chain combines TRBV25-1 with TRBJ2-6, with D possibly TRBD1 on 6 matching bases. Germline assignment: CDR1 MGHDK and CDR2 SYGVNS. Between the trimmed V and J ends, which lost 3 bases and 2 bases, there was a span of 17 bases. The CDR3 spans 18 residues. The CDR3 DNA follows: TGTGCCAGCAGTGATCCAGGGGACCCTAGGGCTGGGGCCAACGTCCTGACTTTC. It yields the protein CASSDPGDPRAGANVLTF.

This chain connects TRBV24-1 to TRBJ2-3; 9 nucleotides align to TRBD1. Trimming took 6 bases from V and 3 from J; bases not matched to a gene: 9. Germline V lookup: CDR1 KGHDR, CDR2 SFDVKD. There are 16 residues in the CDR3. The CDR3 DNA is TGTGCCACCAGTCCAGGGACAGGGACTCATACAGATACGCAGTATTTT. It specifies CATSPGTGTHTDTQYF.

V usage is TRBV7-3 and J usage is TRBJ1-1; D possibly corresponds to TRBD1 (5 bases). The CDR3 extends over 13 amino acids. With 2 bases removed from V and 1 base from J, the gap between germline ends came to 5 bases. The germline V gene has CDR1 SGHTA and CDR2 FQGTGA. CDR3 sequence (DNA): TGTGCCAGCAGCTTAGGGGCGAACACTGAAGCTTTCTTT. Translating gives CASSLGANTEAFF.

The chain couples TRBV5-6 to TRBJ2-1; 10 nucleotides line up with TRBD2. Trimming took 4 bases from V and 5 from J; bases not matched to a gene: 6. Germline CDR1 and CDR2: SGHDT and YYEEEE. This CDR3 comprises 15 residues. The CDR3 bases are TGTGCCAGCAGCCCCCTAGCGGGGGCGCACAATGAGCAGTTCTTC. This codes for CASSPLAGAHNEQFF. Full variable domain (missing parts from reference TRBV5-6 and TRBJ2-1): DAGVTQSPTHLIKTRGQQVTLRCSPKSGHDTVSWYQQALGQGPQFIFQYYEEEERQRGNFPDRFSGHQFPNYSSELNVNALLLGDSALYLCASSPLAGAHNEQFFGPGTRLTVL.

This chain joins TRBV5-1 and TRBJ1-1, with D hard to call. This CDR3 is 14 amino acids long. Germline V gene sequence: CDR1 SGHRS, CDR2 YFSETQ. Trimming removed 0 bases from V and 1 base from J, with 7 bases in between. CDR3 DNA sequence: TGCGCCAGCAGCTTGGGTTCCGGGAACACTGAAGCTTTCTTT. Translating it yields CASSLGSGNTEAFF.

This chain uses TRBV7-9 with TRBJ1-2, with D perhaps matching TRBD1 (6 bases). This CDR3 is built from 14 residues. With 6 bases removed from V and 2 bases from J, the gap between germline ends came to 13 bases. Germline CDR1 is SEHNR and CDR2 is FQNEAQ (reference sequence). CDR3 amino acids: CASSIGTTNYGYTF. The CDR3 nucleotides are TGTGCCAGCAGTATCGGGACAACGAACTATGGCTACACCTTC.

This clone was counted once. DNA of the CDR3: TGTGCCAGCAGCTTCGGAGTTGCTTACACCTTC. Translation gives CASSFGVAYTF. This rearrangement joins TRBV5-6 to TRBJ1-2; D remains ambiguous. The length of the CDR3 is 11 residues. V gave up 2 bases and J gave up 11 bases, with 10 bases separating them. CDR1 and CDR2 from the germline V gene are SGHDT and YYEEEE.

The chain has TRBV5-1 and TRBJ2-3; TRBD1 might be the D (6 bases). With 0 bases removed from V and 7 bases from J, the gap between germline ends came to 9 bases. CDR3 length: 13 amino acids. Looked up from germline, CDR1 is SGHRS and CDR2 is YFSETQ. Written as DNA, the CDR3 is TGCGCCAGCAGCTTGGAACAGGGATATACGCAGTATTTT. It yields the protein CASSLEQGYTQYF.

The J gene is TRBJ1-3, the V gene TRBV4-2; D is unclear. With 1 base removed from V and 0 bases from J, the gap between germline ends came to 4 bases. Germline V gene data show CDR1 as LGHNA and CDR2 as YNFKEQ. The CDR3 has 14 residues. DNA for the CDR3: TGTGCCAGCAGCCAAGCTAACTCTGGAAACACCATATATTTT. It encodes CASSQANSGNTIYF.

This chain connects TRBV3-1 (or the pseudogene TRBV3-2) to TRBJ1-3; D is possibly TRBD1 (5 bases). The V end lost 3 bases, the J end lost 2 bases, and 11 bases lay between the germline ends. This CDR3 comprises 15 residues. Germline V gene lookup returns CDR1 LGHDT and CDR2 YNNKEL (reference sequence). This CDR3 is CASSQPGVAGNTIYF. CDR3 DNA sequence: TGTGCCAGCAGCCAGCCGGGGGTAGCTGGAAACACCATATATTTT.

The chain joins TRBV15 to TRBJ1-1; 7 nucleotides align to TRBD1. The V gene end was trimmed by 2 bases and the J gene end by 2 bases; junction bases not matched to a gene: 5. CDR1 and CDR2 from the germline V gene are LNHNV and YYDKDF (reference sequence). The CDR3 runs 15 residues. CDR3 nucleotides: TGTGCCACCAGCAGAAAGGGGGCAGGAAACACTGAAGCTTTCTTT. This encodes CATSRKGAGNTEAFF. Together with reference TRBV15 and TRBJ1-1, the CDR3 gives the full variable domain: DAMVIQNPRYQVTQFGKPVTLSCSQTLNHNVMYWYQQKSSQAPKLLFHYYDKDFNNEADTPDNFQSRRPNTSFCFLDIRSPGLGDTAMYLCATSRKGAGNTEAFFGQGTRLTVV.

This sequence joins TRBV7-8 and TRBJ1-5; D perhaps matches TRBD1 (6 bases). V lost 0 bases to trimming and J lost 3 bases, with 18 bases between them. Germline CDR1 and CDR2: SGHVS and FQNEAQ. CDR3 length equals 18 residues. DNA of the CDR3: TGTGCCAGCAGCTTAGCCCCCCAGGGGATCCTGTACAATCAGCCCCAGCATTTT. Translation gives CASSLAPQGILYNQPQHF.

The gene calls are TRBV6-6 and TRBJ2-7, with 7 bases matching TRBD1. The CDR3 runs to 16 residues. Germline loops: CDR1 MNHNY, CDR2 SVGAGI (reference sequence). Germline trimming cut 6 bases from V and 2 bases from J; bases unmatched to any gene: 13. CDR3 residues: CASSSSGHRGTYEQYF. For the CDR3, the DNA is TGTGCCAGCAGCTCTTCCGGCCACAGGGGTACCTACGAGCAGTACTTC.

This clone was counted a single time. The chain joins TRBV24-1 to TRBJ2-7, with 7 positions matching TRBD1. The ends lost 0 bases at V and 4 bases at J; junction bases unmatched: 11. Germline V gene lookup returns CDR1 KGHDR and CDR2 SFDVKD. CDR3 length equals 17 residues. The CDR3 here is CATSDLHVGQRLYEQYF. The CDR3 DNA reads as TGTGCCACCAGTGATTTGCACGTGGGACAGCGGCTGTACGAGCAGTACTTC.